The rows below give T cell receptor beta chains drawn from one sample of a study of shared T cell receptors in the human thymus. Clones were read by immunoSEQ multiplex PCR, and TCRdb kept only the in-frame ones, dropping some. The sample lists about 380,000 clones, around 95% occurring once. Sequenced material: thymocytes. Every receptor here comes from a human donor. The CDR3 runs from the conserved cysteine through the conserved F or W. D genes are given only for firm matches. Clone sizes are given selectively: once, few, many, or a class where the clone is expanded.

J gene	D gene	V gene	clone size	CDR3 DNA	CDR3 protein
TRBJ1-1	-	TRBV7-3	-	TGTGCCAGCAGCTTAAGGGCAGAAGCTAACACTGAAGCTTTCTTT	CASSLRAEANTEAFF
TRBJ1-1	TRBD1	TRBV9	-	TGTGCCAGCAGCGGCCAGGGGGCCTCATCTAACACTGAAGCTTTCTTT	CASSGQGASSNTEAFF
TRBJ2-1	TRBD2	TRBV4-3	-	TGCGCCAGCAGCCAAGATCCCCTAGCGGGAGTGGGCAATGAGCAGTTCTTC	CASSQDPLAGVGNEQFF
TRBJ2-1	TRBD2	TRBV28	-	TGTGCCAGCATCGCTAGCGGGAGCCCACCCAGCCGCTACAATGAGCAGTTCTTC	CASIASGSPPSRYNEQFF
TRBJ2-5	TRBD2	TRBV25-1	-	TGTGCCAGCAGTGAGGGCAAGGTTAGCGGGAGGGGTCAAGAGACCCAGTACTTC	CASSEGKVSGRGQETQYF
TRBJ2-6	-	TRBV29-1	-	TGCAGCGCCCTGACCTGCGGCCCTGGGGCCAACGTCCTGACTTTC	CSALTCGPGANVLTF
TRBJ1-1	-	TRBV7-2	-	TGTGCCAGCAGCTTAGCGCCCCTTATCTCTATCCTCACTGAAGCTTTCTTT	CASSLAPLISILTEAFF
TRBJ2-7	TRBD2	TRBV5-1	-	TGCGCCAGCAGCGGGGGGACTAGCGGTTACTCCTACTACGAGCAGTACTTC	CASSGGTSGYSYYEQYF
TRBJ1-1	-	TRBV21-1	-	TGTGCCAGCCGGGAGGGGCTCCTGAACACTGAAGCTTTCTTT	CASREGLLNTEAFF
TRBJ2-1	-	TRBV5-4	-	TGTGCCAGCAGCCGCAGGTGGGACCTCCCTTACAATGAGCAGTTCTTC	CASSRRWDLPYNEQFF
TRBJ1-2	TRBD1	TRBV10-3	-	TGTGCCATCATGGGACAGTCTCACTATGGCTACACCTTC	CAIMGQSHYGYTF
TRBJ2-1	-	TRBV29-1	-	TGCAGCGTTGAAGATAGGGGCCCTGAAGGCAATGAGCAGTTCTTC	CSVEDRGPEGNEQFF
TRBJ2-2	-	TRBV6-5	-	TGTGCCAGCACTAAGGGGGAAGGGAACACCGGGGAGCTGTTTTTT	CASTKGEGNTGELFF
TRBJ2-7	TRBD2	TRBV9	-	TGTGCCAGCAGCCCTAGGTCGCGGGAGGGCGCAGACTACGAGCAGTACTTC	CASSPRSREGADYEQYF
TRBJ2-1	TRBD2	TRBV19	-	TGTGCCAGTAGTACGGGCGGGGGGGCCTACAATGAGCAGTTCTTC	CASSTGGGAYNEQFF
TRBJ1-5	-	TRBV30	few	TGTGCCTGGAGTGTAAGGAGCTTCAATCAGCCCCAGCATTTT	CAWSVRSFNQPQHF
TRBJ2-5	TRBD2	TRBV19	-	TGTGCCAGTGGTTCAAGCGGGCGCGGGAGGCAAGAGACCCAGTACTTC	CASGSSGRGRQETQYF
TRBJ2-1	TRBD2	TRBV7-2	-	TGTGCCAGCAGTTGGACAATAGCGGGAGCTGTGGACAATGAGCAGTTCTTC	CASSWTIAGAVDNEQFF
TRBJ2-1	TRBD2	TRBV4-1	-	TGCGCCAGCAGCCAAGATCTTGACAGCGGGAGGGCCTTCGGTAATGAGCAGTTCTTC	CASSQDLDSGRAFGNEQFF
TRBJ2-3	-	TRBV4-2	-	TGTGCCAGCAGCCAAGATTGGGGCGGGTATAGCACAGATACGCAGTATTTT	CASSQDWGGYSTDTQYF
TRBJ1-1	-	TRBV21-1	-	TGTGCCAGCAGCAAAGCGGGGGGCCCTGAAGCTTTCTTT	CASSKAGGPEAFF
TRBJ1-1	TRBD1	TRBV5-1	-	TGCGCCAGCAGCTTGGCTCCGGCAGGGGGGTGGAACACTGAAGCTTTCTTT	CASSLAPAGGWNTEAFF
TRBJ1-2	-	TRBV28	-	TGTGCCAGCAGGGGGAAGGTTCCCCCTTATTACAATTTCTACAACACCCGCCCCTGCTACACCTTC	CASRGKVPPYYNFYNTRPCYTF
TRBJ1-2	-	TRBV6-5	-	TGTGCCACCACGGCACAGGAGGACTATGGCTACACCTTC	CATTAQEDYGYTF
TRBJ1-1	-	TRBV27	-	TGTGCCAGCAGTTTAGATGGGACCAGAGAAGCTTTCTTT	CASSLDGTREAFF
TRBJ2-1	-	TRBV28	once	TGTGCCAGCAGTTTGGGGGTCAGCTCCTACAATGAGCAGTTCTTC	CASSLGVSSYNEQFF
TRBJ2-3	TRBD2	TRBV27	-	TGTGCCAGCAGTCCGCATAGCGGGGACTTCACCCCCCGCACAGATACGCAGTATTTT	CASSPHSGDFTPRTDTQYF
TRBJ2-3	TRBD2	TRBV9	-	TGTGCCAGCAGCCCGAAGGGAGGGATCGGGGTGCAGTATTTT	CASSPKGGIGVQYF
TRBJ2-5	TRBD2	TRBV28	once	TGTGCCAGCAGTTCGCCCACGGGACTAGCGGGAGGAATGCTTGAGACCCAGTACTTC	CASSSPTGLAGGMLETQYF
TRBJ1-4	TRBD1	TRBV10-3	-	TGTGCCATCAGCCACGACAGGGGGATTAATGAAAAACTGTTTTTT	CAISHDRGINEKLFF
TRBJ1-2	-	TRBV4-3	-	TGCGCCAGCAGCCTCAGGGACGGGGCTAACTATGGCTACACCTTC	CASSLRDGANYGYTF
TRBJ2-7	TRBD1	TRBV5-4	-	TGTGCCAGCAGATTACAGGGGGCCGGGGACGAGCAGTACTTC	CASRLQGAGDEQYF
TRBJ2-3	-	TRBV5-1	once	TGCGCCAGCAGCTCTCCTACATGTCCCAGCACAGATACGCAGTATTTT	CASSSPTCPSTDTQYF
TRBJ1-2	TRBD1	TRBV19	-	TGTGCCAGTAGTATAGGAGAGGAAGGGGGCTCTAACTATGGCTACACCTTC	CASSIGEEGGSNYGYTF
TRBJ1-1	-	TRBV20-1	-	TGCAGTGCTAGAGGCCCTGAAGCTTTCTTT	CSARGPEAFF
TRBJ2-5	TRBD2	TRBV9	-	TGTGCCAGCAGCCCGACTAGCGTTCAAGAGACCCAGTACTTC	CASSPTSVQETQYF
TRBJ2-7	TRBD2	TRBV5-1	once	TGCGCCAGCAGCTTTAGCGGGGAGGTCTCCTACGAGCAGTACTTC	CASSFSGEVSYEQYF
TRBJ2-7	-	TRBV6-5	once	TGTGCCAGCACCCCGGACCCGCGGAGTTACGAGCAGTACTTC	CASTPDPRSYEQYF
TRBJ2-3	-	TRBV23-1	-	TGCGCCAGCAGTCAATATGACTATCTAAGTTTGAATACGCAGTATTTT	CASSQYDYLSLNTQYF
TRBJ1-1	TRBD1	TRBV14	-	TGTGCCAGCAGCCTGTTTCAGGGGGTTGCTGAAGCTTTCTTT	CASSLFQGVAEAFF
TRBJ1-2	-	TRBV30	-	TGTGCCTGGACCGACGGGGTAAATTACTATGGCTACACCTTC	CAWTDGVNYYGYTF
TRBJ1-1	TRBD1	TRBV4-1	-	TGCGCCAGCAGCCAAGATACGAGGACAGGGGGGGGATATGCCACTGAAGCTTTCTTT	CASSQDTRTGGGYATEAFF
TRBJ1-5	-	TRBV5-5	-	TGTGCCAGCAGCTTGGGTGGCATGAGATGCAATCAGCCCCAGCATTTT	CASSLGGMRCNQPQHF
TRBJ2-3	-	TRBV5-6	-	TGTGCCAGCAGCCTCGACACGCAAGGAGACACAGATACGCAGTATTTT	CASSLDTQGDTDTQYF
TRBJ1-2	-	TRBV28	-	TGTGCCAGCAATACCCTAGGGACGCTCTATGGCTACACCTTC	CASNTLGTLYGYTF
TRBJ1-5	-	TRBV5-8	-	TGTGCCAGCAGCTTGTCAAGCACCGCTCAGCCCCAGCATTTT	CASSLSSTAQPQHF
TRBJ2-5	-	TRBV28	-	TGTGCCAGCAGTTTTCCAACCAGAACGTTGGGAGAGACCCAGTACTTC	CASSFPTRTLGETQYF
TRBJ2-1	-	TRBV27	-	TGTGCCAGCAGTTTCCGTAGGGGGGCTAGGCAGTTCTTC	CASSFRRGARQFF
TRBJ2-1	TRBD2	TRBV14	-	TGTGCCAGCAGCCGGCTGGGTAGCGGGAGACGCTTTTTCAATGAGCAGTTCTTC	CASSRLGSGRRFFNEQFF
TRBJ2-2	-	TRBV4-2	-	TGTGCCAGCAGCCAAGCGTGGAACACCGGGGAGCTGTTTTTT	CASSQAWNTGELFF
TRBJ2-2	TRBD1	TRBV28	-	TGTGCCAGCAGCTATCGACAGGGAATGGACTTCGGGGAGCTGTTTTTT	CASSYRQGMDFGELFF
TRBJ1-5	-	TRBV19	-	TGTGCCAGTAGTGCCCACCCAGGGAACAAAGGATATAGCAATCAGCCCCAGCATTTT	CASSAHPGNKGYSNQPQHF
TRBJ2-7	-	TRBV11-3	-	TGTGCCAGCAGCGCGCCCGGGCTACCCTACGAGCAGTACTTC	CASSAPGLPYEQYF
TRBJ2-1	TRBD2	TRBV6-4	-	TGTGCCAGCAGTGATTGGGGCGGGAGAGGTTTTGGTGAGCAGTTCTTC	CASSDWGGRGFGEQFF
TRBJ2-7	TRBD2	TRBV7-8	-	TGTGCCAGCAGCTTAGGAAGGAGGACTAGCGGACCTTACTACGAGCAGTACTTC	CASSLGRRTSGPYYEQYF
TRBJ2-2	-	TRBV11-2	once	TGTGCCAGCAGCTTAGGTCCCGGGGAGCTGTTTTTT	CASSLGPGELFF
TRBJ2-3	TRBD1	TRBV4-1	-	TGCGCCAGCAGCCAAGATGACAGGGAATTGGTTGCGCAGTATTTT	CASSQDDRELVAQYF
TRBJ1-2	-	TRBV21-1	-	TGTGCCAGCAGCAGAGACAGTAACTATGGCTACACCTTC	CASSRDSNYGYTF
TRBJ2-1	TRBD2	TRBV30	-	TGTGCCGGGACTAGCGGGAGGGATGAGCAGTTCTTC	CAGTSGRDEQFF
TRBJ2-7	-	TRBV4-1	-	TGCGCCAGCAGCCAAGATTCAACCGGAGGTCCGAGAGAGCAGTACTTC	CASSQDSTGGPREQYF